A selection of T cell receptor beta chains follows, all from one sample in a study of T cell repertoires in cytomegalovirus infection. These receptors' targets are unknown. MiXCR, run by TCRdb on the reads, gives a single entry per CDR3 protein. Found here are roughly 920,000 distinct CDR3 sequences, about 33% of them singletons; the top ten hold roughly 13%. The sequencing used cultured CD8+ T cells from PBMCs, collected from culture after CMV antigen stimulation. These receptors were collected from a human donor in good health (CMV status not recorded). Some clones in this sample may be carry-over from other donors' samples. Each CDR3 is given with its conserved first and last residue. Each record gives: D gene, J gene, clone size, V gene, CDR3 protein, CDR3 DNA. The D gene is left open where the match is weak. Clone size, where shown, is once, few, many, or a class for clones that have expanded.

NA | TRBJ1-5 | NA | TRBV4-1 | CASNQGYSNQPQHF | TGCGCCAGCAACCAGGGGTATAGCAATCAGCCCCAGCATTTT
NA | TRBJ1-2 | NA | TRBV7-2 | CASSLARWDRLGYGYTF | TGTGCCAGCAGCTTAGCGAGATGGGACCGCCTGGGGTATGGCTACACCTTC
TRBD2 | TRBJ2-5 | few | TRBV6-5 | CASSYEAGGEETQYF | TGTGCCAGCAGTTATGAGGCGGGGGGGGAAGAGACCCAGTACTTC
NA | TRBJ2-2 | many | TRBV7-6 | CASSRGAPNTGELFF | TGTGCCAGCAGCCGTGGGGCACCCAACACCGGGGAGCTGTTTTTT
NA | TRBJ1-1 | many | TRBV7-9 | CASSSPYEAFF | TGTGCCAGCAGCTCTCCCTACGAAGCTTTCTTT
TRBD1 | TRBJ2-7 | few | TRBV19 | CASTGPGTGGSREQYF | TGTGCCAGTACCGGTCCGGGGACAGGGGGCTCTCGGGAGCAGTACTTC
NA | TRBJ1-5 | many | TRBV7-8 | CASSLAPEGSRQPQHF | TGTGCCAGCAGCTTAGCGCCTGAGGGCTCAAGACAGCCCCAGCATTTT
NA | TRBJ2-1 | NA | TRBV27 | CASSLVHQNNEQFF | TGTGCCAGCAGTTTAGTACACCAGAACAATGAGCAGTTCTTC
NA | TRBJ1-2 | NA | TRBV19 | CASGSGLMDYTF | TGTGCCAGTGGAAGTGGGCTAATGGACTACACCTTC
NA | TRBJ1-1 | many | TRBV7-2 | CASSLPMGNTEAFF | TGTGCCAGCAGTCTGCCGATGGGGAACACTGAAGCTTTCTTT
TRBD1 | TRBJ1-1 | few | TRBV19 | CASHAGQGAAEAFF | TGTGCCAGCCACGCGGGACAGGGAGCGGCTGAAGCTTTCTTT
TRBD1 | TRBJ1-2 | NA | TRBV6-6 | CASSYPGGVSYGYTF | TGTGCCAGCAGTTACCCAGGGGGTGTCAGCTATGGCTACACCTTC
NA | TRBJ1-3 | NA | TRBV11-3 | CASSSDRGNTIYF | TGTGCCAGCAGCTCCGACAGGGGAAACACCATATATTTT
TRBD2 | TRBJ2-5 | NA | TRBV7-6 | CASSNRSAGEETQYF | TGTGCCAGCAGCAACCGATCGGCGGGGGAAGAGACCCAGTACTTC
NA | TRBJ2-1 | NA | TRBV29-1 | CSVEIALRGSYNEQFF | TGCAGCGTTGAGATAGCCCTTAGGGGATCCTACAATGAGCAGTTCTTC
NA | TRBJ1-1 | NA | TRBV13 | CASSLTPAAKNTEAFF | TGTGCCAGCAGCTTAACCCCGGCGGCAAAGAACACTGAAGCTTTCTTT
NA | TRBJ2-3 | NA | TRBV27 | CASSFSGGTTDTQYF | TGTGCCAGCAGTTTCAGTGGGGGGACCACAGATACGCAGTATTTT
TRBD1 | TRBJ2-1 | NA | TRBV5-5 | CASSLAPGQGNEQFF | TGTGCCAGCAGCTTGGCCCCGGGACAGGGCAATGAGCAGTTCTTC
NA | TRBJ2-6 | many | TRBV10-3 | CAISESMGAGANVLTF | TGTGCCATCAGTGAGTCGATGGGGGCTGGGGCCAACGTCCTGACTTTC
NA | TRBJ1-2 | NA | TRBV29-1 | CSVEGTGPYGYTF | TGCAGCGTTGAGGGTACAGGCCCCTATGGCTACACCTTC
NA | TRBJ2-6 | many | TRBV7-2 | CAVGPLSSGANVLTF | TGTGCCGTCGGCCCTTTAAGCTCTGGGGCCAACGTCCTGACTTTC
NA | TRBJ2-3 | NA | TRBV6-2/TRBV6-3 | CASSYEGIDTQYF | TGTGCCAGCAGTTACGAGGGCATAGATACGCAGTATTTT
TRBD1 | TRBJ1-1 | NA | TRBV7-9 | CASSSGPTGGPEAFF | TGTGCCAGCAGCTCTGGACCAACAGGGGGCCCTGAAGCTTTCTTT
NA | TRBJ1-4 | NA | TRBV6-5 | CASSYQEGSTNEKLFF | TGTGCCAGCAGTTACCAAGAGGGATCAACTAATGAAAAACTGTTTTTT
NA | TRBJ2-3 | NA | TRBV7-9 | CASSLPDRSDTQYF | TGTGCCAGCAGCTTACCCGACCGATCAGATACGCAGTATTTT